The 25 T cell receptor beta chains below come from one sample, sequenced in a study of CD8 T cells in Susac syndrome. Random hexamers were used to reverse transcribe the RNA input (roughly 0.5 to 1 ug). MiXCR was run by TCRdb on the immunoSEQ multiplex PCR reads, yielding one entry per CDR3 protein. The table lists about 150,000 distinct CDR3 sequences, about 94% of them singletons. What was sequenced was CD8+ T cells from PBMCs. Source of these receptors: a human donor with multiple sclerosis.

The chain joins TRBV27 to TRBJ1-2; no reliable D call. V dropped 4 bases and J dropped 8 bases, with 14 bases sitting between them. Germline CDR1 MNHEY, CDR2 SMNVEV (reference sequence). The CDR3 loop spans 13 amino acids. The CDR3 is CASSSERARGYTF. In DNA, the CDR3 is TGTGCCAGCAGTTCGGAACGGGCACGGGGCTACACCTTC.

The CDR3 sequence is CASSLEGGDYEQYF. CDR3 coding DNA: TGCGCCAGCAGCTTGGAGGGAGGGGACTACGAGCAGTACTTC. The chain couples TRBV5-1 to TRBJ2-7; 7 nucleotides match TRBD2. V shed 0 bases and J 3 bases; nucleotides not matched to a gene: 3. Germline-derived CDR1 and CDR2 are SGHRS and YFSETQ. This CDR3 has 14 amino acids. Combining the CDR3 with reference TRBV5-1 and TRBJ2-7 gives the whole variable domain KAGVTQTPRYLIKTRGQQVTLSCSPISGHRSVSWYQQTPGQGLQFLFEYFSETQRNKGNFPGRFSGRQFSNSRSEMNVSTLELGDSALYLCASSLEGGDYEQYFGPGTRLTVT.

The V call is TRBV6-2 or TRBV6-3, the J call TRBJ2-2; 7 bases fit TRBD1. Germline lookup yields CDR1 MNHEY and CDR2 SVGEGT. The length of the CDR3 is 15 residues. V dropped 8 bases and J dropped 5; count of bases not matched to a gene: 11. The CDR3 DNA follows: TGTGCCAGCCGCGCCACAGGGGAAGGAACCGGGGAGCTGTTTTTT. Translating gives CASRATGEGTGELFF.

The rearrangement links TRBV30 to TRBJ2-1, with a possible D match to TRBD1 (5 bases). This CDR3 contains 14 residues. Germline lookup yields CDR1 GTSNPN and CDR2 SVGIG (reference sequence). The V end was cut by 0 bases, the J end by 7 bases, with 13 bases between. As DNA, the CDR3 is TGTGCCTGGAGTGTAAGGGGCCGGCGAAATGAGCAGTTCTTC. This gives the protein CAWSVRGRRNEQFF.

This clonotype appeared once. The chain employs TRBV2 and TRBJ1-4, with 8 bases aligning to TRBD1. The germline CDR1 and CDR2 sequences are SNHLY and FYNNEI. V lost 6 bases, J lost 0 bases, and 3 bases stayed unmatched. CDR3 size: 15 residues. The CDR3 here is CASSETGATNEKLFF. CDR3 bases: TGTGCCAGCAGCGAGACAGGGGCAACTAATGAAAAACTGTTTTTT.

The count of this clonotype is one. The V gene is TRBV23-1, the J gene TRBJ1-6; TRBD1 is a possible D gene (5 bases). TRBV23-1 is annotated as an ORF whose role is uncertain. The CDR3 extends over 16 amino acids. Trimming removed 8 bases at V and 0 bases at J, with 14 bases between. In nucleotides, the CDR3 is TGCGCCAGCTGCCCCGGGACGGGCTCCTATAATTCACCCCTCCACTTT. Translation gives CASCPGTGSYNSPLHF.

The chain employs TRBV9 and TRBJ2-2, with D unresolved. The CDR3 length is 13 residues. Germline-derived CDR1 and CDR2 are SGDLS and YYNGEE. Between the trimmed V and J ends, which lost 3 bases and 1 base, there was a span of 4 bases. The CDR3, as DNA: TGTGCCAGCAGCGGGGAGAACACCGGGGAGCTGTTTTTT. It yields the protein CASSGENTGELFF. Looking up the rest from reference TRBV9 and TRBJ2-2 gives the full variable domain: DSGVTQTPKHLITATGQRVTLRCSPRSGDLSVYWYQQSLDQGLQFLIQYYNGEERAKGNILERFSAQQFPDLHSELNLSSLELGDSALYFCASSGENTGELFFGEGSRLTVL.

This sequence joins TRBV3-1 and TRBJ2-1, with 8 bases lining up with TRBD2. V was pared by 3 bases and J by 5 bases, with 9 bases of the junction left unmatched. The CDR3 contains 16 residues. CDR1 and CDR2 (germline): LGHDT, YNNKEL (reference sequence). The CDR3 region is CASSHKSGTSHNEQFF. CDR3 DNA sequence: TGTGCCAGCAGCCATAAGTCGGGGACTAGTCACAATGAGCAGTTCTTC.

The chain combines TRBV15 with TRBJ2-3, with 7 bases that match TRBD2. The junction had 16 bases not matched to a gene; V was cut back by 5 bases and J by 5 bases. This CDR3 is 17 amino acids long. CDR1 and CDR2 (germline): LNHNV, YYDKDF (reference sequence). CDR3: CATSARGLAAPGDTQYF. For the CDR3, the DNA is TGTGCCACCAGCGCCCGAGGGCTAGCGGCTCCTGGAGATACGCAGTATTTT.

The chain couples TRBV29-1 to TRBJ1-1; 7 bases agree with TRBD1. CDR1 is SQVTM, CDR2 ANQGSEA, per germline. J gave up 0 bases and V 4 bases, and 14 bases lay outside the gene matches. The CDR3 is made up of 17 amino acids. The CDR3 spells CSVAGRGDREVNTEAFF. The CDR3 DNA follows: TGCAGCGTTGCGGGGCGAGGGGACAGAGAGGTGAACACTGAAGCTTTCTTT.

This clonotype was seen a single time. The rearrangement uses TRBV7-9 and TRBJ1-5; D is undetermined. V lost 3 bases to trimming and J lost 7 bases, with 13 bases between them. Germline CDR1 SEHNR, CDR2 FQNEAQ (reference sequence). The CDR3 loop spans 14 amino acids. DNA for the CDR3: TGTGCCAGCAGCTTGGAGGCCTCCCCCCAGCCCCAGCATTTT. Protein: CASSLEASPQPQHF.

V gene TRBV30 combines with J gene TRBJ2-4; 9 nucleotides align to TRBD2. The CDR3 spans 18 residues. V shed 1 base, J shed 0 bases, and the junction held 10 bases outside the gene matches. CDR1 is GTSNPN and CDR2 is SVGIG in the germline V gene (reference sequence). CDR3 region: CAWSDLAGSVIAKNIQYF. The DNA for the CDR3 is TGTGCCTGGAGTGACCTAGCGGGGTCAGTTATAGCCAAAAACATTCAGTACTTC.

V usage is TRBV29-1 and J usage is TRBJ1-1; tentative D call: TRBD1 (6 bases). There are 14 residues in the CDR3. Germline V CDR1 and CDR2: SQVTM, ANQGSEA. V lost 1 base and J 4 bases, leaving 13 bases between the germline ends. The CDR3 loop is CSVEGRGVGTEAFF. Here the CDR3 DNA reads TGCAGCGTTGAAGGAAGGGGGGTTGGCACTGAAGCTTTCTTT. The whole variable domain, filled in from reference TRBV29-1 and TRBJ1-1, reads SAVISQKPSRDICQRGTSLTIQCQVDSQVTMMFWYRQQPGQSLTLIATANQGSEATYESGFVIDKFPISRPNLTFSTLTVSNMSPEDSSIYLCSVEGRGVGTEAFFGQGTRLTVV.

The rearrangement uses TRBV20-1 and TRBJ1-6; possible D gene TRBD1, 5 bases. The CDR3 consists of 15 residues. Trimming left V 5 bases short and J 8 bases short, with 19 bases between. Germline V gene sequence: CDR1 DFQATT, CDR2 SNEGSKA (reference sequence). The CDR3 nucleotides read TGCAGTGCTGGGGCCCGGGGGTGGTCCGATTCACCCCTCCACTTT. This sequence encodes CSAGARGWSDSPLHF.

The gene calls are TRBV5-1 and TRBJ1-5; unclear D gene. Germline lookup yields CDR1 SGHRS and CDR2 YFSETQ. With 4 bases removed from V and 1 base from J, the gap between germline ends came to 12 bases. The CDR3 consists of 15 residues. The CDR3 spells CASSGKDGSNQPQHF. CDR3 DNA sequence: TGCGCCAGCAGCGGAAAGGACGGGAGCAATCAGCCCCAGCATTTT. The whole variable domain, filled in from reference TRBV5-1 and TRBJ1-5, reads KAGVTQTPRYLIKTRGQQVTLSCSPISGHRSVSWYQQTPGQGLQFLFEYFSETQRNKGNFPGRFSGRQFSNSRSEMNVSTLELGDSALYLCASSGKDGSNQPQHFGDGTRLSIL.

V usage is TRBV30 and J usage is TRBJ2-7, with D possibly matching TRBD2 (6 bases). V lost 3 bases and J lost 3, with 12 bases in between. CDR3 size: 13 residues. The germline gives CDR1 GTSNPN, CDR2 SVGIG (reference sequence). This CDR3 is CAWSSRGFYEQYF. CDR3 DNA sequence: TGTGCCTGGAGCTCCCGGGGGTTCTACGAGCAGTACTTC. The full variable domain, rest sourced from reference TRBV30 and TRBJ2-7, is SQTIHQWPATLVQPVGSPLSLECTVEGTSNPNLYWYRQAAGRGLQLLFYSVGIGQISSEVPQNLSASRPQDRQFILSSKKLLLSDSGFYLCAWSSRGFYEQYFGPGTRLTVT.

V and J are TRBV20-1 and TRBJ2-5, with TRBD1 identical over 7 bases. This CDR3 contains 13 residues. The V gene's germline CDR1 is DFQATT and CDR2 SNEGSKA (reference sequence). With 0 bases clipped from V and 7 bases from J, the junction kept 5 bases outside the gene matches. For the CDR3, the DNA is TGCAGTGCTAGAGATCGGACAGGCGGGACCCAGTACTTC. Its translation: CSARDRTGGTQYF.

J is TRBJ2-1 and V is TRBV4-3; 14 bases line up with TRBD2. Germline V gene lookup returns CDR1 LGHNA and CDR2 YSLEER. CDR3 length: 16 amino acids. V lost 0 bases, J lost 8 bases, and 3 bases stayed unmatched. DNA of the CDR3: TGCGCCAGCAGCCAAGAAGGGACTAGCGGGGGATATGAGCAGTTCTTC. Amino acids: CASSQEGTSGGYEQFF.

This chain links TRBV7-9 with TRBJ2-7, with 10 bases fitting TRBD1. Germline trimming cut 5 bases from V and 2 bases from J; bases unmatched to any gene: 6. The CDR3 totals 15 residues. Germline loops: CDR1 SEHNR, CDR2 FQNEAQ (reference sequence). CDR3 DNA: TGTGCCAGCAGCAAGGGACAGGGGACCGCCTACGAGCAGTACTTC. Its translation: CASSKGQGTAYEQYF. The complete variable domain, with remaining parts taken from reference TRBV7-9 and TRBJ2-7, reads DTGVSQNPRHKITKRGQNVTFRCDPISEHNRLYWYRQTLGQGPEFLTYFQNEAQLEKSRLLSDRFSAERPKGSFSTLEIQRTEQGDSAMYLCASSKGQGTAYEQYFGPGTRLTVT.

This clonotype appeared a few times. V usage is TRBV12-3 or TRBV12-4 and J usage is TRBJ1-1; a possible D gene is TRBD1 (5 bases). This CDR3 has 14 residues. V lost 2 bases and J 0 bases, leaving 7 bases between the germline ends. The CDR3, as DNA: TGTGCCAGCAGTTTACGACAGATGAACACTGAAGCTTTCTTT. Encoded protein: CASSLRQMNTEAFF.

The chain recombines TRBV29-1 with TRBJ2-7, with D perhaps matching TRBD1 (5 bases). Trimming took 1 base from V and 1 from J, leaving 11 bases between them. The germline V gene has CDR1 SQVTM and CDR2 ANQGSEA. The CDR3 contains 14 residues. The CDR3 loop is CSVEGRGQSYEQYF. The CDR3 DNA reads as TGCAGCGTTGAAGGCCGAGGACAATCCTACGAGCAGTACTTC.

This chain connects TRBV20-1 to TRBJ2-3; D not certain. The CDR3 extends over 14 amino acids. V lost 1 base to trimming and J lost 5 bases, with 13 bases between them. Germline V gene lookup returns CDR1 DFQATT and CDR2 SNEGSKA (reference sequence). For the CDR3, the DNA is TGCAGTGCTAGAGCGGTGGCAGAACAAGATACGCAGTATTTT. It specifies CSARAVAEQDTQYF.

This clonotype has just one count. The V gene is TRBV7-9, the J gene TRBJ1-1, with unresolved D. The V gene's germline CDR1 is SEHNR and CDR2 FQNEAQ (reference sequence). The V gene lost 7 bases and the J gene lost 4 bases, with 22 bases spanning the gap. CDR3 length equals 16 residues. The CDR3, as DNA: TGTGCCAGCACCCCGGAGGTCCTAGCCAGCTCCACTGAAGCTTTCTTT. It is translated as CASTPEVLASSTEAFF.

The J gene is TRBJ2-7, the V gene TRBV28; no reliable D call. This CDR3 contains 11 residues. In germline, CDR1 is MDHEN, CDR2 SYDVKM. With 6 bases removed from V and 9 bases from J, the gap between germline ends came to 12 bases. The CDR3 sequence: CASSYGSRQYF. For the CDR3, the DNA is TGTGCCAGCAGCTACGGTAGTAGGCAGTACTTC.

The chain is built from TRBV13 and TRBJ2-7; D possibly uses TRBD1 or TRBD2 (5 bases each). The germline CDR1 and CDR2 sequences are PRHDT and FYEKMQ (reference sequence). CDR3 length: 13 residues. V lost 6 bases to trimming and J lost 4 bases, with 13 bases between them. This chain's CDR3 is CASSSRGRYEQYF. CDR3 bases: TGTGCCAGCAGTTCACGGGGCCGTTACGAGCAGTACTTC. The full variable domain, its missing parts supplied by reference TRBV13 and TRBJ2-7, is AAGVIQSPRHLIKEKRETATLKCYPIPRHDTVYWYQQGPGQDPQFLISFYEKMQSDKGSIPDRFSAQQFSDYHSELNMSSLELGDSALYFCASSSRGRYEQYFGPGTRLTVT.